What follows describes a single TCR beta chain. Its antigen is undetermined. Germline CDR1 is MNHEY and CDR2 is SMNVEV (reference sequence). Germline trimming cut 3 bases from V and 3 bases from J; bases unmatched to any gene: 6. The CDR3 extends over 15 amino acids. This sample stems from a study of shared clonotypes between healthy human individuals. Study-wide context: For every donor, three CD4 naive, three CD4 memory, two CD8 naive and one CD8 memory plates were used.

Points from the study as a whole: For naive CD4 cells, roughly 5% of clonotypes were shared across a handful of donors.

Generated by immunoSEQ multiplex PCR, the TCRdb table keeps only in-frame clones and is missing some. The sample shows around 1.9 million clones, 93% of them seen only once. Terminally differentiated effector memory CD45RA+ cells were left out of the naive CD8 fraction, which was CD45RO-negative and positively selected for CCR7. The gene calls are TRBV27 and TRBJ2-7; 9 bases are a match to TRBD2. Sample: naive CD8+ T cells from PBMCs. This clonotype was sampled from a man aged 18 to 30 in good health. Some clones in this sample may be carry-over from other donors' samples. The CDR3 nucleotides read TGTGCCAGCAGTTTTAACGGACTAGCGAGCTACGAGCAGTACTTC. Encoded protein: CASSFNGLASYEQYF.